The 7 T cell receptor beta chains below all came from one sample that was sequenced in a study of beta chain features in type 1 diabetes. Study findings and constraints: A moderate, significant TCRB CDR3 shortening appeared in type 1 diabetes across four CD4+ subsets.

All of the isolated RNA was reverse transcribed, so expressed TCRB transcripts were sequenced. Sequenced by immunoSEQ multiplex PCR; TCRdb stores in-frame clones only, minus some. The table has 300,000 to 450,000 clones, 10% to 15% seen once. Their antigens are not known. Sequenced input: naive CD4+ T cells from blood. The receptors stem from a woman younger than 35 with type 1 diabetes.

This clone has a handful of counts. J is TRBJ1-4 and V is TRBV4-3; the D gene is possibly TRBD1 (6 bases). The germline V gene encodes CDR1 LGHNA and CDR2 YSLEER. The CDR3 loop spans 13 amino acids. The ends were cut back, 4 bases at V and 7 bases at J, with 10 bases in the middle. CDR3 loop: CASSPGQTEKLFF. The CDR3 DNA reads TGCGCCAGCAGCCCCGGACAGACTGAAAAACTGTTTTTT.

The rearrangement links TRBV7-9 to TRBJ2-5; TRBD2 matches at 14 bases. Germline CDR1 SEHNR, CDR2 FQNEAQ (reference sequence). This CDR3 spans 15 amino acids. After removal of 5 bases from V and 5 bases from J, the junction contained 4 bases not matched to a gene. DNA for the CDR3: TGTGCCAGCAGCCATCGACTAGCGGGAGGGGAGACCCAGTACTTC. This codes for CASSHRLAGGETQYF.

The rearrangement uses TRBV5-1 and TRBJ1-1, with a possible D match to TRBD1 (6 bases). The V and J ends lost 3 bases and 8 bases respectively, with 8 bases between them. Germline V gene lookup returns CDR1 SGHRS and CDR2 YFSETQ. CDR3 length: 11 amino acids. The CDR3 sequence is CASSYGQEAFF. CDR3 nucleotides: TGCGCCAGCAGCTACGGACAGGAAGCTTTCTTT.

There are a few counts of this clone. The chain employs TRBV30 and TRBJ2-3, with TRBD2 as a possible D gene (5 bases). With 4 bases removed from V and 5 bases from J, the gap between germline ends came to 13 bases. The CDR3 totals 13 residues. Germline V lookup: CDR1 GTSNPN, CDR2 SVGIG (reference sequence). CDR3 sequence (DNA): TGTGCCTGGATTCGGGTGGGAGAAGATACGCAGTATTTT. It specifies CAWIRVGEDTQYF. The entire variable domain, with the rest obtained from reference TRBV30 and TRBJ2-3, is as follows: SQTIHQWPATLVQPVGSPLSLECTVEGTSNPNLYWYRQAAGRGLQLLFYSVGIGQISSEVPQNLSASRPQDRQFILSSKKLLLSDSGFYLCAWIRVGEDTQYFGPGTRLTVL.

This clone was seen a handful of times. The V gene is TRBV18, the J gene TRBJ2-1; 13 bases map to TRBD2. This CDR3 is built from 16 residues. With V trimmed by 0 bases and J by 7 bases, 3 bases remained unmatched. The V gene's germline CDR1 is KGHSH and CDR2 LQKENI. The CDR3 here is CASSPPGLAGANEQFF. In DNA form, the CDR3 reads TGTGCCAGCTCACCACCCGGACTAGCGGGAGCGAATGAGCAGTTCTTC.

V usage is TRBV29-1 and J usage is TRBJ2-3, with a weak D call TRBD2 (6 bases). The V and J ends lost 7 bases and 4 bases respectively, with 12 bases between them. Per the germline V gene, CDR1 is SQVTM and CDR2 is ANQGSEA. This CDR3 region has 12 residues. Here the CDR3 DNA reads TGCAGCGAAACGCGGGACTCAGATACGCAGTATTTT. This codes for CSETRDSDTQYF.

This clone turned up a few times. The junction differs from germline at one of its ends, possibly a read error. The V and J genes are TRBV2 and TRBJ1-6; no clear D gene. CDR3 length: 15 residues. The germline CDR1 and CDR2 sequences are SNHLY and FYNNEI. CDR3 nucleotide sequence: TGTGCCAGCAGGGAAGTGAGCTCCTATAATTCACCCCTCCACTTT. Its translation: CASREVSSYNSPLHF.